The T cell receptor beta chain described here comes from a study of T cell changes during pregnancy in multiple sclerosis. The length of the CDR3 is 12 residues. V was cut by 6 bases and J by 0 bases, with 5 bases left in between. Germline lookup yields CDR1 MGHDK and CDR2 SYGVNS. This clone has only a few counts. Clones were sequenced by immunoSEQ multiplex PCR, and TCRdb holds only the in-frame ones, with some missing. The sample lists 120,000 or so clones, 93% occurring once. The V gene is TRBV25-1, the J gene TRBJ1-1; D possibly corresponds to TRBD1 (5 bases). The TCR sequence derives from a female donor with multiple sclerosis, enrolled in a pregnancy study. Material: peripheral blood, obtained before pregnancy. As DNA, the CDR3 is TGTGCCAGCAGAGGGGTGAACACTGAAGCTTTCTTT. This gives the protein CASRGVNTEAFF. The complete variable domain, with remaining parts taken from reference TRBV25-1 and TRBJ1-1, reads EADIYQTPRYLVIGTGKKITLECSQTMGHDKMYWYQQDPGMELHLIHYSYGVNSTEKGDLSSESTVSRIRTEHFPLTLESARPSHTSQYLCASRGVNTEAFFGQGTRLTVV.